These 5 T cell receptor beta chains share one sample of origin, sequenced in a study of technical replicates of blood from several donors. Here immunoSEQ multiplex PCR was the method, and the copy in TCRdb shows in-frame clones only, minus some. The data show over 80,000 clones, with approximately 96% seen just once and roughly 0.35% held by the top ten. Sequences were obtained from T cells isolated from PBMCs. The receptors here all came from a human donor in good health.

The V and J genes are TRBV5-1 and TRBJ1-2; D is unresolved. Germline V gene lookup returns CDR1 SGHRS and CDR2 YFSETQ. V shed 4 bases and J shed 0 bases, with 10 bases lying between them. The CDR3 spans 14 residues. This CDR3 reads CASSPDLPNYGYTF. The CDR3 nucleotides read TGCGCCAGCAGCCCTGATCTACCTAACTATGGCTACACCTTC.

Turning to this clone: The final CDR3 position lacks the conserved phenylalanine or tryptophan, pointing to a likely read error. It is unclear where the CDR3 begins or ends on the DNA, so no DNA is shown, and the CDR3 is as TCRdb lists it. The chain carries TRBV15 and TRBJ2-7; the table's D call, TRBD2, has no DNA check behind it. Germline V gene data show CDR1 as LNHNV and CDR2 as YYDKDF (reference sequence). The length of the CDR3 is 12 amino acids, counting both ends. This chain's CDR3 is CATSARKAAACG.

The chain recombines TRBV11-3 with TRBJ1-5, with 7 bases lining up with TRBD1. The CDR3 length is 15 residues. CDR1 and CDR2 from the germline V gene are SGHNT and YENEEA. Trimming removed 1 base from V and 4 bases from J; junction bases left unmatched: 4. DNA for the CDR3: TGTGCCAGCAGCTTAGGAAAGGGGGCAAATCAGCCCCAGCATTTT. This codes for CASSLGKGANQPQHF.

The CDR3 region has the DNA TGTGCCAGCAGCCTTAATGTCGACTATGGCTACACCTTC. Its protein product is CASSLNVDYGYTF. This chain connects TRBV14 to TRBJ1-2; D is unresolved. Germline CDR1 reads SGHDN; CDR2 reads FVKESK. Trimming cost V 4 bases and J 3 bases, with 9 bases left between them. The CDR3 extends over 13 amino acids.

The chain recombines TRBV20-1 with TRBJ1-1, with D tentatively TRBD1 (5 bases). This CDR3 contains 10 residues. Germline V gives CDR1 DFQATT, CDR2 SNEGSKA (reference sequence). CDR3 DNA sequence: TGCAGCCTAGGGGACACTGAAGCTTTCTTT. Translated: CSLGDTEAFF.